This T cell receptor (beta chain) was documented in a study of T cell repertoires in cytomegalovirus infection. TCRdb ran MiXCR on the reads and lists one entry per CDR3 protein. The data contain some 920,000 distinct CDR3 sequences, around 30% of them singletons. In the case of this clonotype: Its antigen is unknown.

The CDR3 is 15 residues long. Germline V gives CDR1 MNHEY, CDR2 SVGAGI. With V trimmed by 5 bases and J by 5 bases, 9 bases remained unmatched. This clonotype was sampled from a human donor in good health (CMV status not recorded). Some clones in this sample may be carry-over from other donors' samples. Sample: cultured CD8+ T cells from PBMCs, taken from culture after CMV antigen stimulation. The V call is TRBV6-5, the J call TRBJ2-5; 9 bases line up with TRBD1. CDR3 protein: CASSLNRGPGETQYF. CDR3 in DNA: TGTGCCAGCAGTCTAAACAGGGGGCCGGGGGAGACCCAGTACTTC.